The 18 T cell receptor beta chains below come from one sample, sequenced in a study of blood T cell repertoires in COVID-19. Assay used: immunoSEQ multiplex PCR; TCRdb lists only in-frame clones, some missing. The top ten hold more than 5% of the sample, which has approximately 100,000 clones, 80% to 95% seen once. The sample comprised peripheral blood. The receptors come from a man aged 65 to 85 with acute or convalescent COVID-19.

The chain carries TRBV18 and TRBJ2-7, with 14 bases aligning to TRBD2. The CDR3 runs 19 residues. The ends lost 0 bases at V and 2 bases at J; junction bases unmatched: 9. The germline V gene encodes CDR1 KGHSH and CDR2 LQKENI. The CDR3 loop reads CASSPPTGTSGRYAYEQYF. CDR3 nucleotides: TGTGCCAGCTCACCACCAACCGGGACTAGCGGGAGATACGCCTACGAGCAGTACTTC.

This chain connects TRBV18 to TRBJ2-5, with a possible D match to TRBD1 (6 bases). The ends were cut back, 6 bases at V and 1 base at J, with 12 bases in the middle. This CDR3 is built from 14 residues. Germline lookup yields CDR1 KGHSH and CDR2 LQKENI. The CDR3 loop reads CASSPKGVQETQYF. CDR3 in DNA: TGTGCCAGCTCCCCTAAGGGGGTCCAAGAGACCCAGTACTTC.

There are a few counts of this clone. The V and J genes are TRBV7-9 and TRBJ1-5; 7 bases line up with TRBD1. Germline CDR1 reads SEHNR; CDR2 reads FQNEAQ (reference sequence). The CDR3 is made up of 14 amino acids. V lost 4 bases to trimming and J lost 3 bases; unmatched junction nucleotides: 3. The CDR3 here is CASSSDRNNQPQHF. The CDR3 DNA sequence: TGTGCCAGCAGCTCGGACAGGAACAATCAGCCCCAGCATTTT.

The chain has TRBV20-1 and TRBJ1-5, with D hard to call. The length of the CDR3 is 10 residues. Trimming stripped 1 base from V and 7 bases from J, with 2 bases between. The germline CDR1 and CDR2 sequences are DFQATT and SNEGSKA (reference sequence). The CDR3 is CSARAQPQHF. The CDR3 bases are TGCAGTGCTAGAGCGCAGCCCCAGCATTTT.

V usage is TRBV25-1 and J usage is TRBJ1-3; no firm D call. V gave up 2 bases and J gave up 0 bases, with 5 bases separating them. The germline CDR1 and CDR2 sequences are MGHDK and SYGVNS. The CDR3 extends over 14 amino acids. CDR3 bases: TGTGCCAGCAGTGAAGCCGGCTCTGGAAACACCATATATTTT. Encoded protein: CASSEAGSGNTIYF.

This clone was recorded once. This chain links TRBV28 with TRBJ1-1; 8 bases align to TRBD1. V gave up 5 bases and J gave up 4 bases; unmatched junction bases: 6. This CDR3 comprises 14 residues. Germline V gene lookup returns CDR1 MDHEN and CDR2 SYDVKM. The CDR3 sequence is CASSHRQGSTEAFF. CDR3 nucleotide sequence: TGTGCCAGCAGTCATCGACAGGGGAGCACTGAAGCTTTCTTT.

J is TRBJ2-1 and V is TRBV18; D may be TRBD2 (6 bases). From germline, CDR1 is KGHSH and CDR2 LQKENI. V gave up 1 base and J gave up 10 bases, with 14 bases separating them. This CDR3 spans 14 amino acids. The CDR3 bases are TGTGCCAGCTCACCACGGGACTCTCACACAGAGCAGTTCTTC. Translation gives CASSPRDSHTEQFF.

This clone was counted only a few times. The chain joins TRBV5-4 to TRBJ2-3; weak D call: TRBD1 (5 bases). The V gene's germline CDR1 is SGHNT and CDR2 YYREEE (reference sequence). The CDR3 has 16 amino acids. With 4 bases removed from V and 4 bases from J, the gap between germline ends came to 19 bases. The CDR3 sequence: CASSPGRGNAADTQYF. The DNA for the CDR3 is TGTGCCAGCAGCCCCGGTAGGGGCAACGCGGCAGATACGCAGTATTTT.

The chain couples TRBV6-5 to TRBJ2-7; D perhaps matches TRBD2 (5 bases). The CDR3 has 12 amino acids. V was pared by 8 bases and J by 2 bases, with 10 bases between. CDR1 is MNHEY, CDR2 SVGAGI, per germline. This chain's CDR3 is CASGSGAYEQYF. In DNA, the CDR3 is TGTGCCAGCGGTTCCGGGGCCTACGAGCAGTACTTC.

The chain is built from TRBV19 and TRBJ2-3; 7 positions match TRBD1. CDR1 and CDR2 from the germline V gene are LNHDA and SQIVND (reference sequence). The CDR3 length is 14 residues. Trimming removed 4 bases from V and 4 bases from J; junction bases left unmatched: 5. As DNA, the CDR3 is TGTGCCAGTAGTAACGACAGGGCGCCAGATACGCAGTATTTT. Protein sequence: CASSNDRAPDTQYF. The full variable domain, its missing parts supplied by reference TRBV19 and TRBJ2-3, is DGGITQSPKYLFRKEGQNVTLSCEQNLNHDAMYWYRQDPGQGLRLIYYSQIVNDFQKGDIAEGYSVSREKKESFPLTVTSAQKNPTAFYLCASSNDRAPDTQYFGPGTRLTVL.

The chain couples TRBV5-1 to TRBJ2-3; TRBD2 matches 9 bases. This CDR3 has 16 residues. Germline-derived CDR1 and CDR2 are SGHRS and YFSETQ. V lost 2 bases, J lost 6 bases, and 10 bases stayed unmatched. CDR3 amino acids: CASSFPSGVGGDTQYF. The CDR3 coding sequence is TGCGCCAGCAGCTTCCCTAGCGGGGTCGGCGGGGATACGCAGTATTTT.

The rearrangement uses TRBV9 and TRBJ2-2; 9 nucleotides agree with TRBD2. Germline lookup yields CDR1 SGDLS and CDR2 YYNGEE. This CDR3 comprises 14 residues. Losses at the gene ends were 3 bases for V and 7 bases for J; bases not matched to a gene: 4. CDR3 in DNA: TGTGCCAGCAGCGGGACTAGCGTCGACGGGGAGCTGTTTTTT. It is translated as CASSGTSVDGELFF.

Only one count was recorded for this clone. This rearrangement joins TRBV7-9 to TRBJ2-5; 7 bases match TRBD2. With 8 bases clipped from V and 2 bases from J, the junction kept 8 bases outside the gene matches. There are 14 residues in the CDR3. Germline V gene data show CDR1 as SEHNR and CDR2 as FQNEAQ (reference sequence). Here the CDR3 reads CASGGGMRQETQYF. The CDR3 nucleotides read TGTGCCAGCGGGGGAGGGATGAGGCAAGAGACCCAGTACTTC.

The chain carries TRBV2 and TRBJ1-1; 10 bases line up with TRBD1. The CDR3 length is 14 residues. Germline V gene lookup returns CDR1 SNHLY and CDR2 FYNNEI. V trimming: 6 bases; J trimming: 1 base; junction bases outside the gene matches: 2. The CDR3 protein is CASRDRGSNTEAFF. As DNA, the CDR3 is TGTGCCAGCAGGGACAGGGGGTCGAACACTGAAGCTTTCTTT.

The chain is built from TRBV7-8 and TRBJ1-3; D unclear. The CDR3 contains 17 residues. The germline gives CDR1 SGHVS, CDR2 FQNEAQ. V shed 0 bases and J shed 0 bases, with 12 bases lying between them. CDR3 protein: CASSLAPPRSSGNTIYF. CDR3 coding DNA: TGTGCCAGCAGCTTAGCGCCCCCTCGCAGCTCTGGAAACACCATATATTTT.

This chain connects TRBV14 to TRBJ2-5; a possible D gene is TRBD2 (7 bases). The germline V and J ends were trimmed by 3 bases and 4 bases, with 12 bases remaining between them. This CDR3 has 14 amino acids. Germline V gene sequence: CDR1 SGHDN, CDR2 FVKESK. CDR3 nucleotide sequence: TGTGCCAGCAGCCAGGGGGGGCGGGGAGAGACCCAGTACTTC. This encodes CASSQGGRGETQYF.

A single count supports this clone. The CDR3 DNA reads TGTGCCAGTAGTATAGTGGCCGGGGATGAAGCTTTCTTT. Translating it yields CASSIVAGDEAFF. This chain joins TRBV19 and TRBJ1-1; D is ambiguous. V was clipped by 1 base and J by 7 bases, with 10 bases between them. Germline CDR1 and CDR2: LNHDA and SQIVND (reference sequence). This CDR3 spans 13 amino acids.

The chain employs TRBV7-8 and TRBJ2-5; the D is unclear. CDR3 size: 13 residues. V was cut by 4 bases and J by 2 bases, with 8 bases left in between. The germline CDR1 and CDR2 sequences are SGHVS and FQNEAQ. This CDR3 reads CASSSVAQETQYF. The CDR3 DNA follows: TGTGCCAGCAGCTCAGTGGCTCAAGAGACCCAGTACTTC.